This TCR beta chain was identified in a study of identical twins. Study-wide points: Models underestimated out-of-frame TCR alpha sharing in monozygotic twins. Sequences that were out-of-frame, alpha and twin-shared displayed an excess of low generation probability. Cord blood's abundant beta clonotypes had fewer insertions, unlike memory repertoires.

Details on this clonotype: Its antigen is unknown.

Deletions cut 0 bases from V and 8 bases from J, with 16 bases between. This CDR3 is 15 amino acids long. TCRdb re-called the 5' RACE reads through MiXCR, storing one row per CDR3 protein. The sample lists around 220,000 distinct CDR3 sequences, about 10% occurring once. The source of this sequence is a man aged 50-59 years in good health. Sequenced input: memory T cells sorted from blood. The chain recombines TRBV23-1 with TRBJ1-2; no firm D call. TRBV23-1 is an ORF, and what it does is uncertain. The CDR3, as DNA: TGCGCCAGCAGTCAATCTAGGGTGAAGGGCCGAGGCTACACCTTC. It translates to CASSQSRVKGRGYTF.